The 32 T cell receptor beta chains below all came from one sample that was sequenced in a study of T cells in Graves' hyperthyroidism and ophthalmopathy. Amplified TCR beta CDR3 regions came from RNA transcripts. A first-round RT-PCR of the TCR CDR3 used the HTBI primer set. TCRdb called the multiplex PCR reads again in MiXCR, with one record for every CDR3 protein. This sample yields 500,000 to 650,000 distinct CDR3 sequences, of which more than 12% are seen a single time; 9.5% to 15% belongs to the top ten. The sequenced material came from blood. These receptors were obtained from a woman in her forties or fifties with Graves' ophthalmopathy.

This clonotype was detected many times. The rearrangement uses TRBV7-9 and TRBJ2-1, with TRBD2 matching 13 bases. The CDR3 contains 16 residues. V lost 5 bases and J lost 1; bases outside the gene matches: 2. The V gene's germline CDR1 is SEHNR and CDR2 FQNEAQ (reference sequence). The DNA for the CDR3 is TGTGCCAGCAGCCTACTAGCGGGGGGGTCCTACAATGAGCAGTTCTTC. It codes for CASSLLAGGSYNEQFF.

The rearrangement uses TRBV6-2 or TRBV6-3 and TRBJ1-2; unclear D gene. The CDR3 covers 12 residues. V was trimmed by 2 bases and J by 8 bases, leaving 9 bases between them. Germline CDR1 is MNHEY and CDR2 is SVGEGT. CDR3 sequence (DNA): TGTGCCAGCAGTTACGTGACAACCGGCTACACCTTC. This gives the protein CASSYVTTGYTF.

In this sample, this clonotype turned up many times. CDR3 bases: TGCGCCAGCAGCACCGGGACTAGCGGGAGTATCTCCTACAATGAGCAGTTCTTC. It yields the protein CASSTGTSGSISYNEQFF. V gene TRBV5-1 combines with J gene TRBJ2-1; 14 bases line up with TRBD2. This CDR3 has 18 residues. Germline V gene data show CDR1 as SGHRS and CDR2 as YFSETQ. The trim removed 4 bases at V and 0 bases at J, leaving 6 bases unmatched. The full variable domain, with the rest looked up from reference TRBV5-1 and TRBJ2-1, is KAGVTQTPRYLIKTRGQQVTLSCSPISGHRSVSWYQQTPGQGLQFLFEYFSETQRNKGNFPGRFSGRQFSNSRSEMNVSTLELGDSALYLCASSTGTSGSISYNEQFFGPGTRLTVL.

This sequence joins TRBV4-3 and TRBJ2-1; D could derive from TRBD1 or TRBD2 (5 bases each). V was shortened by 0 bases and J by 11 bases, with 17 bases between the two germline ends. Germline V CDR1 and CDR2: LGHNA, YSLEER. This CDR3 is 15 amino acids long. The CDR3 nucleotides are TGCGCCAGCAGCCAAGATCCCAATTCCGGGACCCAGCAGTTCTTC. It yields the protein CASSQDPNSGTQQFF.

This clonotype appeared many times. The chain carries TRBV7-2 and TRBJ2-2, with 10 bases that match TRBD1. Germline CDR1 and CDR2: SGHTA and FQGNSA. CDR3 length: 16 residues. V lost 4 bases, J lost 5 bases, and 7 bases stayed unmatched. CDR3 residues: CASSSDRGRLTGELFF. CDR3 DNA: TGTGCCAGCAGCTCCGACAGGGGGCGGCTTACCGGGGAGCTGTTTTTT.

The chain uses TRBV20-1 and TRBJ1-1, with TRBD1 as a possible D gene (6 bases). CDR3 length: 15 residues. Germline CDR1 is DFQATT and CDR2 is SNEGSKA (reference sequence). V gave up 4 bases and J gave up 6 bases, with 21 bases separating them. CDR3 amino acids: CSATQINRVLAEAFF. As DNA, the CDR3 is TGCAGTGCTACTCAAATTAACAGGGTCTTGGCTGAAGCTTTCTTT.

To note about this clonotype: This may be a read error: a much more frequent sequence differs by one nucleotide. J is TRBJ2-1 and V is TRBV7-2; D unresolved. Germline lookup yields CDR1 SGHTA and CDR2 FQGNSA. The CDR3 sequence is 14 residues long. V was pared by 0 bases and J by 8 bases, with 11 bases between. CDR3 sequence (DNA): TGTGCCAGCAGCTTAGCGTCGAAGCGAGATGAGCAGTTCTTC. Protein product: CASSLASKRDEQFF.

This clonotype was seen ten or more times. The junction does not match germline at one end; this may be a read error. The rearrangement links TRBV28 to TRBJ2-7; perhaps TRBD1 as D (6 bases). The germline CDR1 and CDR2 sequences are MDHEN and SYDVKM. The CDR3 has 13 residues. In DNA, the CDR3 is TGTGCCAGCATTTTACAGGGATCCTACGAGCAGTACTTC. This encodes CASILQGSYEQYF.

This chain links TRBV9 with TRBJ2-3; D is uncertain. CDR3 length equals 14 residues. In germline, CDR1 is SGDLS, CDR2 YYNGEE. Trimming shortened V by 0 bases and J by 3 bases, and 8 bases separated the two germline ends. The CDR3 spells CASSVVWSTDTQYF. DNA for the CDR3: TGTGCCAGCAGCGTAGTTTGGAGTACAGATACGCAGTATTTT.

The chain links TRBV6-1 to TRBJ2-7; 8 bases fit TRBD1. Germline trimming cut 6 bases from V and 0 bases from J; bases unmatched to any gene: 7. The CDR3 totals 15 residues. The V gene's germline CDR1 is MNHNS and CDR2 SASEGT. This chain's CDR3 is CASSPGDRSSYEQYF. The DNA of the CDR3 is TGTGCCAGCAGCCCCGGGGACAGGAGCTCCTACGAGCAGTACTTC.

This clonotype was seen repeatedly, ten times or more. The chain uses TRBV6-1 and TRBJ2-7; 12 nucleotides line up with TRBD2. Per germline, CDR1 MNHNS and CDR2 SASEGT. Unmatched junction bases numbered 11, after V lost 6 bases and J lost 5 bases. The CDR3 is 16 amino acids. The CDR3 sequence: CASSDPGLAGRNEQYF. In DNA, the CDR3 is TGTGCCAGCAGCGATCCCGGACTAGCGGGACGCAACGAGCAGTACTTC.

V and J are TRBV7-2 and TRBJ1-2, with 7 nucleotides matching TRBD1. Germline-derived CDR1 and CDR2 are SGHTA and FQGNSA. V shed 1 base, J shed 3 bases, and the junction held 8 bases outside the gene matches. The CDR3 has 16 amino acids. The CDR3 DNA reads as TGTGCCAGCAGCTTAGAGGGAAGACAGGGTTACTATGGCTACACCTTC. It translates to CASSLEGRQGYYGYTF.

This clonotype turned up a few times. The chain couples TRBV28 to TRBJ2-1, with D unresolved. This CDR3 has 16 residues. The V gene's germline CDR1 is MDHEN and CDR2 SYDVKM. V lost 4 bases, J lost 0 bases, and 13 bases lay in between. The CDR3 coding sequence is TGTGCCAGCAGTTGGGCGGTCCTGAGCTCCTACAATGAGCAGTTCTTC. Amino acid sequence: CASSWAVLSSYNEQFF.

The chain joins TRBV7-9 to TRBJ1-5; 7 bases are shared with TRBD1. Germline trimming cut 8 bases from V and 7 bases from J; bases unmatched to any gene: 14. The germline V gene has CDR1 SEHNR and CDR2 FQNEAQ (reference sequence). This CDR3 spans 15 amino acids. The CDR3, as DNA: TGTGCCAGCCGTCGCCGCCCGACAGGGAAACAGCCCCAGCATTTT. Translated: CASRRRPTGKQPQHF.

The table lists this clonotype with many counts. This sequence joins TRBV5-1 and TRBJ2-1, with a weak D call TRBD1 (7 bases). The V end was cut by 1 base, the J end by 6 bases, with 23 bases between. The length of the CDR3 is 18 residues. Germline CDR1 reads SGHRS; CDR2 reads YFSETQ. The CDR3 DNA follows: TGCGCCAGCAGCTTGAAGATTCGGGGGACAGTTATGGTCAATGAGCAGTTCTTC. Translating gives CASSLKIRGTVMVNEQFF.

Comments on this clonotype: A single base separates this from a much larger clone, so it may be a read error. This rearrangement joins TRBV5-4 to TRBJ1-2; D is undetermined. CDR3 length: 13 residues. V was cut by 4 bases and J by 9 bases, with 16 bases left in between. The germline CDR1 and CDR2 sequences are SGHNT and YYREEE (reference sequence). CDR3 coding DNA: TGTGCCAGCAGCGACAACAAGGTCGTCAGCTACACCTTC. This sequence encodes CASSDNKVVSYTF.

With regard to this clonotype: A read error may be the cause here, since a much bigger clone is one base away. V and J are TRBV27 and TRBJ2-7; D remains unclear. The V gene lost 7 bases and the J gene lost 2 bases, with 18 bases spanning the gap. The germline V gene encodes CDR1 MNHEY and CDR2 SMNVEV (reference sequence). CDR3 length: 15 amino acids. The CDR3 DNA is TGTGCCAGCAAGGCGGACCAAGCCCCAGCCTACGAGCAGTACTTC. Translated, it gives CASKADQAPAYEQYF.

This clonotype came up many times. The chain has TRBV6-1 and TRBJ2-4; 12 bases align to TRBD1. Germline V CDR1 and CDR2: MNHNS, SASEGT. J was trimmed by 1 base and V by 5 bases; bases with no gene match: 6. CDR3 size: 17 residues. CDR3 DNA: TGTGCCAGCAGTTACGGGGGACAGGGGGCGGCCAAAAACATTCAGTACTTC. It codes for CASSYGGQGAAKNIQYF.

The chain uses TRBV6-1 and TRBJ1-2; no firm D call. The V gene's germline CDR1 is MNHNS and CDR2 SASEGT. The CDR3 contains 14 residues. The V and J ends lost 1 base and 7 bases respectively, with 13 bases between them. In nucleotides, the CDR3 is TGTGCCAGCAGTGAAGGGCTTGTACTGGGTGGCTACACCTTC. Protein sequence: CASSEGLVLGGYTF.

This clonotype was seen ten or more times. This chain links TRBV3-1 with TRBJ2-1; no definite D call. Germline values: CDR1 LGHDT, CDR2 YNNKEL (reference sequence). The CDR3 consists of 14 residues. The ends were cut back, 1 base at V and 6 bases at J, with 10 bases in the middle. CDR3 in DNA: TGTGCCAGCAGCCAAGCCGGGTCGGGCAATGAGCAGTTCTTC. Its translation is CASSQAGSGNEQFF.

The chain uses TRBV28 and TRBJ1-5; unclear D gene. CDR1 is MDHEN, CDR2 SYDVKM, per germline. The length of the CDR3 is 15 residues. The V gene lost 7 bases and the J gene lost 2 bases, with 15 bases spanning the gap. Written as DNA, the CDR3 is TGTGCCAGCACCAGGCGGCCCAGCCGCAATCAGCCCCAGCATTTT. It is translated as CASTRRPSRNQPQHF.

At least ten counts were recorded for this clonotype. The V gene is TRBV5-1, the J gene TRBJ1-2; D gene unclear. The V end was cut by 0 bases, the J end by 2 bases, with 8 bases between. The CDR3 length is 14 residues. CDR1 SGHRS and CDR2 YFSETQ come from the germline V gene. For the CDR3, the DNA is TGCGCCAGCAGCTTGGGGACGGACAACTATGGCTACACCTTC. This translates into CASSLGTDNYGYTF.

The chain couples TRBV4-1 to TRBJ2-3; D is unclear. The CDR3 contains 14 residues. Trimming removed 1 base from V and 4 bases from J, with 9 bases in between. Germline assignment: CDR1 MGHRA and CDR2 YSYEKL. This chain's CDR3 is CASSQVGFSDTQYF. CDR3 in DNA: TGCGCCAGCAGCCAAGTGGGTTTCTCAGATACGCAGTATTTT.

The chain links TRBV18 to TRBJ2-5, with 8 bases aligning to TRBD2. Looked up from germline, CDR1 is KGHSH and CDR2 is LQKENI. This CDR3 comprises 16 residues. J gave up 1 base and V 6 bases, and 10 bases lay outside the gene matches. The CDR3 DNA reads TGTGCCAGCTCCCTCTTAGGACTAGCCCGCCAAGAGACCCAGTACTTC. It is translated as CASSLLGLARQETQYF.

There are a few counts of this clonotype. The chain employs TRBV12-3 or TRBV12-4 and TRBJ2-6; 8 bases are shared with TRBD1. This CDR3 has 16 residues. J lost 0 bases, V lost 7 bases, and 5 bases had no gene match. The CDR3 nucleotides read TGTGCCAGCAACCCGGACAGGGCCTCTGGGGCCAACGTCCTGACTTTC. This translates into CASNPDRASGANVLTF.

This clonotype came up a few times. The chain combines TRBV11-3 with TRBJ2-2, with D hard to call. The CDR3 contains 16 residues. Germline V lookup: CDR1 SGHNT, CDR2 YENEEA. The ends were cut back, 0 bases at V and 0 bases at J, with 8 bases in the middle. As DNA, the CDR3 is TGTGCCAGCAGCTTAGACGGCGGAGCGAACACCGGGGAGCTGTTTTTT. Protein sequence: CASSLDGGANTGELFF.

This clonotype was counted many times. The chain couples TRBV10-3 to TRBJ2-1; TRBD1 or TRBD2 may be the D gene (5 bases each). Germline V gene data show CDR1 as ENHRY and CDR2 as SYGVKD. The CDR3 covers 11 residues. V was cut by 2 bases and J by 9 bases, with 5 bases left in between. CDR3 coding DNA: TGTGCCATCAGTGAGGGGACTGAGCAGTTCTTC. Amino acid sequence: CAISEGTEQFF.

This clonotype was observed a handful of times. The chain links TRBV12-3 or TRBV12-4 to TRBJ2-1; D remains unclear. The length of the CDR3 is 12 residues. Trimming stripped 1 base from V and 5 bases from J, with 3 bases between. CDR3 bases: TGTGCCAGCAGTTTAGAACACAATGAGCAGTTCTTC. Protein: CASSLEHNEQFF.

This clonotype has a count of ten or more. This chain connects TRBV5-1 to TRBJ1-1; D remains unclear. The ends were cut back, 0 bases at V and 8 bases at J, with 14 bases in the middle. The CDR3 covers 14 residues. From germline, CDR1 is SGHRS and CDR2 YFSETQ. The CDR3 region is CASSLGPYPDEAFF. CDR3 DNA sequence: TGCGCCAGCAGCTTGGGGCCCTACCCCGACGAAGCTTTCTTT.

Many counts were recorded for this clonotype. V usage is TRBV11-3 and J usage is TRBJ1-2; 9 nucleotides agree with TRBD1. CDR3 length: 15 residues. With 3 bases clipped from V and 5 bases from J, the junction kept 7 bases outside the gene matches. CDR1 is SGHNT and CDR2 is YENEEA in the germline V gene. The CDR3 DNA reads TGTGCCAGCAGCTTGGCGGGACAGGGTTATTATGGCTACACCTTC. Its protein is CASSLAGQGYYGYTF.

This clonotype came up many times. This chain joins TRBV10-3 and TRBJ2-7; D is perhaps TRBD1 or TRBD2 (5 bases each). Germline V gene data show CDR1 as ENHRY and CDR2 as SYGVKD. CDR3 length equals 15 residues. Between the trimmed V and J ends, which lost 8 bases and 0 bases, there was a span of 17 bases. The DNA of the CDR3 is TGTGCCATCTGGGGGATGGGAAGCCTCTCCTACGAGCAGTACTTC. Residues: CAIWGMGSLSYEQYF.

The V and J genes are TRBV25-1 and TRBJ2-2; 9 nucleotides agree with TRBD2. Germline V gene sequence: CDR1 MGHDK, CDR2 SYGVNS. The ends lost 2 bases at V and 0 bases at J; junction bases unmatched: 10. The CDR3 contains 19 residues. CDR3 sequence reads: CASSEASGELHPNTGELFF. Written as DNA, the CDR3 is TGTGCCAGCAGTGAAGCTAGCGGGGAGTTACATCCGAACACCGGGGAGCTGTTTTTT.